The source of this T cell receptor (beta chain) is a study of blood T cell repertoires in COVID-19. Study overall: From the United States, Italy and Spain came samples of acute and convalescent COVID-19. The cDNA or gDNA used as material had been derived from T cells, B-cell-depleted T cells, or PBMCs.

In the authors' methods: Estimates of nucleated cell counts were drawn from the amplification of reference gene primers. TCRdb's table, derived via immunoSEQ multiplex PCR, lists solely in-frame clones and lacks some. V and J calls plus clone size are reproduced from that table; the DNA served to infer D and trimming. Of about 120,000 clones in the sample, around 80% were seen once. This sequence originates from a man between 65 and 85 years old with acute or convalescent COVID-19. Sample: peripheral blood.

CDR3 sequence: CASSPGRVGGNTIYF. The CDR3 DNA reads as TGTGCCAGCTCCCCGGGCAGGGTTGGCGGAAACACCATATATTTT. The V call is TRBV7-9, the J call TRBJ1-3, with D possibly matching TRBD1 (5 bases). CDR3 size: 15 residues. Germline V gene lookup returns CDR1 SEHNR and CDR2 FQNEAQ (reference sequence). Trimming pared 8 bases from V and 4 bases from J, leaving 18 bases between.